These 32 T cell receptor beta chains originate from one sample sequenced in a study of PD-1 blockade in mismatch repair-deficient tumors. TCRdb's copy holds only in-frame clones and misses some; the assay was immunoSEQ multiplex PCR. The table records roughly 38,000 clones, approximately 88% of them present only once. The material sequenced was PBMCs, taken roughly nine months after starting pembrolizumab. The receptors originated from an adult with mismatch repair-deficient cancer.

CDR3 sequence (DNA): TGTGCCAGCAGCCAGGCCATAGGGCTAGCGGGACTTACCGAGCAGTACTTC. The encoded protein is CASSQAIGLAGLTEQYF. The rearrangement links TRBV14 to TRBJ2-7; TRBD2 matches at 9 bases. The germline gives CDR1 SGHDN, CDR2 FVKESK. The CDR3 contains 17 residues. Trimming at V came to 3 bases and at J to 6 bases, leaving 15 bases not matched to a gene.

The rearrangement links TRBV5-1 to TRBJ2-5; 7 nucleotides line up with TRBD1. The J call may be incorrect, as the DNA end agrees better with TRBJ2-7. CDR1 and CDR2 from the germline V gene are SGHRS and YFSETQ. The CDR3 loop spans 14 amino acids. The CDR3: CASSLAGRGYEQYF. The DNA of the CDR3 is TGCGCCAGCAGCTTGGCAGGCAGGGGGTACGAGCAGTACTTC.

The chain joins TRBV18 to TRBJ1-4; no clear D gene. The CDR3 loop spans 18 amino acids. Germline CDR1 KGHSH, CDR2 LQKENI. V lost 3 bases and J lost 0, with 17 bases in between. The CDR3 sequence: CASSPPGGWKTTNEKLFF. CDR3 nucleotide sequence: TGTGCCAGCTCACCGCCGGGAGGGTGGAAGACAACTAATGAAAAACTGTTTTTT.

The chain employs TRBV7-8 and TRBJ1-4; 7 nucleotides agree with TRBD1. Unmatched junction bases numbered 6, after V lost 8 bases and J lost 0 bases. The CDR3 runs 15 residues. Germline V gene sequence: CDR1 SGHVS, CDR2 FQNEAQ. The CDR3: CASSRGDATNEKLFF. CDR3 DNA sequence: TGTGCCAGCTCCAGGGGGGACGCAACTAATGAAAAACTGTTTTTT.

This clone has just a few counts. The chain carries TRBV4-2 and TRBJ2-7, with TRBD2 matching 9 bases. This CDR3 spans 17 amino acids. V dropped 5 bases and J dropped 5; count of bases not matched to a gene: 16. CDR1 LGHNA and CDR2 YNFKEQ come from the germline V gene. In DNA form, the CDR3 reads TGTGCCAGCAGCGCCCCGATCAGCGGGAGGATAGGGAACGAGCAGTACTTC. Amino acid sequence: CASSAPISGRIGNEQYF.

This clone was recorded once. The CDR3 is CASSLVSTSTGELFF. The CDR3 DNA reads as TGTGCCAGCAGCTTAGTGTCTACTTCAACCGGGGAGCTGTTTTTT. The chain links TRBV11-2 to TRBJ2-2, with D hard to call. V was pared by 1 base and J by 5 bases, with 11 bases between. The CDR3 is made up of 15 amino acids. Per germline, CDR1 SGHAT and CDR2 FQNNGV. Variable domain in full (rest from reference TRBV11-2 and TRBJ2-2): EAGVAQSPRYKIIEKRQSVAFWCNPISGHATLYWYQQILGQGPKLLIQFQNNGVVDDSQLPKDRFSAERLKGVDSTLKIQPAKLEDSAVYLCASSLVSTSTGELFFGEGSRLTVL.

The rearrangement uses TRBV7-9 and TRBJ2-7; TRBD1 is a possible D gene (5 bases). The CDR3 has 16 residues. Trimming cost V 1 base and J 3 bases, with 16 bases left between them. Per germline, CDR1 SEHNR and CDR2 FQNEAQ (reference sequence). The DNA for the CDR3 is TGTGCCAGCAGCTTAGGCGCGACAGAATTGGGCTACGAGCAGTACTTC. It codes for CASSLGATELGYEQYF.

The J gene is TRBJ2-1, the V gene TRBV11-3; TRBD2 matches 8 bases. J gave up 6 bases and V 4 bases, and 5 bases lay outside the gene matches. The CDR3 runs to 14 residues. Germline CDR1 reads SGHNT; CDR2 reads YENEEA. The CDR3: CASSSAGTSNEQFF. The CDR3 DNA is TGTGCCAGCAGCTCGGCCGGGACTAGCAATGAGCAGTTCTTC.

The chain is built from TRBV6-5 and TRBJ2-3; the D gene is possibly TRBD2 (5 bases). Between the trimmed V and J ends, which lost 4 bases and 4 bases, there was a span of 12 bases. Germline V lookup: CDR1 MNHEY, CDR2 SVGAGI. The CDR3 is made up of 14 amino acids. The DNA of the CDR3 is TGTGCCAGCAGTTTATGGGGAGACTCAGATACGCAGTATTTT. The encoded protein is CASSLWGDSDTQYF.

The V gene is TRBV2, the J gene TRBJ1-1, with 7 nucleotides matching TRBD1. The CDR3 consists of 13 residues. Germline V gene sequence: CDR1 SNHLY, CDR2 FYNNEI. With 5 bases clipped from V and 1 base from J, the junction kept 1 base outside the gene matches. In DNA form, the CDR3 reads TGTGCCAGCAGTTGGACAGGGAACACTGAAGCTTTCTTT. Protein sequence: CASSWTGNTEAFF. The variable domain in full, with the rest retrieved from reference TRBV2 and TRBJ1-1, is EPEVTQTPSHQVTQMGQEVILRCVPISNHLYFYWYRQILGQKVEFLVSFYNNEISEKSEIFDDQFSVERPDGSNFTLKIRSTKLEDSAMYFCASSWTGNTEAFFGQGTRLTVV.

This rearrangement joins TRBV7-9 to TRBJ2-7, with 7 bases matching TRBD2. After removal of 5 bases from V and 3 bases from J, the junction contained 10 bases not matched to a gene. This CDR3 region has 15 residues. The germline V gene has CDR1 SEHNR and CDR2 FQNEAQ (reference sequence). For the CDR3, the DNA is TGTGCCAGCAGCCCCTTTTCGGCGGGAGACTACGAGCAGTACTTC. Protein: CASSPFSAGDYEQYF. The full variable domain, with the rest looked up from reference TRBV7-9 and TRBJ2-7, is DTGVSQNPRHKITKRGQNVTFRCDPISEHNRLYWYRQTLGQGPEFLTYFQNEAQLEKSRLLSDRFSAERPKGSFSTLEIQRTEQGDSAMYLCASSPFSAGDYEQYFGPGTRLTVT.

V and J are TRBV5-6 and TRBJ2-3; perhaps TRBD1 as D (6 bases). The CDR3 is 15 residues long. Germline V gene lookup returns CDR1 SGHDT and CDR2 YYEEEE. Trimming left V 3 bases short and J 2 bases short, with 13 bases between. The CDR3 bases are TGTGCCAGCAGCTCCCACCGGGACAACACAGATACGCAGTATTTT. It is translated as CASSSHRDNTDTQYF.

J is TRBJ2-7 and V is TRBV7-2, with D maybe TRBD2 (6 bases). This CDR3 is built from 15 residues. With 2 bases removed from V and 0 bases from J, the gap between germline ends came to 11 bases. Germline V gene lookup returns CDR1 SGHTA and CDR2 FQGNSA. CDR3: CASSLIDGGSYEQYF. CDR3 sequence (DNA): TGTGCCAGCAGCTTAATAGACGGGGGCTCCTACGAGCAGTACTTC.

This chain connects TRBV9 to TRBJ2-3; 7 bases are a match to TRBD2. The V gene end was trimmed by 0 bases and the J gene end by 1 base; junction bases not matched to a gene: 8. Germline V CDR1 and CDR2: SGDLS, YYNGEE. This CDR3 is built from 17 residues. This chain's CDR3 is CASSVALGAGGTDTQYF. The DNA for the CDR3 is TGTGCCAGCAGCGTAGCTCTTGGGGCGGGAGGCACAGATACGCAGTATTTT. The full variable domain, rest sourced from reference TRBV9 and TRBJ2-3, is DSGVTQTPKHLITATGQRVTLRCSPRSGDLSVYWYQQSLDQGLQFLIQYYNGEERAKGNILERFSAQQFPDLHSELNLSSLELGDSALYFCASSVALGAGGTDTQYFGPGTRLTVL.

The genes are TRBV4-2 and TRBJ2-3; 7 nucleotides match TRBD1. Germline CDR1 is LGHNA and CDR2 is YNFKEQ. V trimming: 6 bases; J trimming: 0 bases; junction bases outside the gene matches: 3. The CDR3 loop spans 14 amino acids. The CDR3 region has the DNA TGTGCCAGCAGTGGGACAGCTAGCACAGATACGCAGTATTTT. Its translation: CASSGTASTDTQYF.

This clone was counted a few times. The chain recombines TRBV28 with TRBJ1-1, with no clear D. From germline, CDR1 is MDHEN and CDR2 SYDVKM. There are 13 residues in the CDR3. V was pared by 4 bases and J by 1 base, with 7 bases between. The CDR3 nucleotides are TGTGCCAGCAGTTCAGATCCGAACACTGAAGCTTTCTTT. Translation gives CASSSDPNTEAFF.

V is TRBV14 and J is TRBJ1-5, with D uncertain. Germline loops: CDR1 SGHDN, CDR2 FVKESK. The V end lost 0 bases, the J end lost 0 bases, and 30 bases lay between the germline ends. CDR3 length: 23 residues. DNA for the CDR3: TGTGCCAGCAGCCAAGAAGGTAAGGACTGTCCCCAGTTTCGACCTGATAGCAATCAGCCCCAGCATTTT. Encoded protein: CASSQEGKDCPQFRPDSNQPQHF.

This clone was picked up a small number of times. This chain connects TRBV5-6 to TRBJ2-7, with TRBD1 matching 11 bases. Trimming at V came to 4 bases and at J to 2 bases, leaving 8 bases not matched to a gene. CDR3 length: 16 amino acids. CDR1 is SGHDT, CDR2 YYEEEE, per germline. The CDR3 reads CASSLGPGQGAYEQYF. In DNA, the CDR3 is TGTGCCAGCAGCCTCGGGCCGGGACAGGGGGCCTACGAGCAGTACTTC.

The V and J genes are TRBV11-2 and TRBJ1-1; TRBD1 matches 7 bases. CDR1 SGHAT and CDR2 FQNNGV come from the germline V gene. There are 15 residues in the CDR3. Trimming cost V 1 base and J 6 bases; bases outside gene matches: 8. CDR3 nucleotides: TGTGCCAGCAGCTTAGGGCGACAGGGTAATGCTGAAGCTTTCTTT. Its translation: CASSLGRQGNAEAFF. The complete variable domain, with remaining parts taken from reference TRBV11-2 and TRBJ1-1, reads EAGVAQSPRYKIIEKRQSVAFWCNPISGHATLYWYQQILGQGPKLLIQFQNNGVVDDSQLPKDRFSAERLKGVDSTLKIQPAKLEDSAVYLCASSLGRQGNAEAFFGQGTRLTVV.

This sequence joins TRBV5-4 and TRBJ2-3, with 9 bases aligning to TRBD2. Per the germline V gene, CDR1 is SGHNT and CDR2 is YYREEE (reference sequence). CDR3 size: 16 residues. Germline trimming cut 0 bases from V and 2 bases from J; bases unmatched to any gene: 4. CDR3 residues: CASSLALAGFTDTQYF. The CDR3 DNA follows: TGTGCCAGCAGCTTGGCGCTAGCGGGATTCACAGATACGCAGTATTTT. Complete variable domain (other parts from reference TRBV5-4 and TRBJ2-3): ETGVTQSPTHLIKTRGQQVTLRCSSQSGHNTVSWYQQALGQGPQFIFQYYREEENGRGNFPPRFSGLQFPNYSSELNVNALELDDSALYLCASSLALAGFTDTQYFGPGTRLTVL.

This sequence joins TRBV11-2 and TRBJ2-1; D unresolved. Trimming stripped 1 base from V and 5 bases from J, with 6 bases between. CDR3 length: 13 residues. Germline V gene sequence: CDR1 SGHAT, CDR2 FQNNGV. The CDR3 nucleotides read TGTGCCAGCAGCTTAGGTGCGAACAATGAGCAGTTCTTC. Translated, it gives CASSLGANNEQFF.

CDR3 in DNA: TGTGCCAGCAGTATACTCGGACAATACAATGAGCAGTTCTTC. It encodes CASSILGQYNEQFF. This chain joins TRBV6-5 and TRBJ2-1, with D perhaps TRBD1 (5 bases). This CDR3 has 14 residues. CDR1 and CDR2 from the germline V gene are MNHEY and SVGAGI. Trimming took 5 bases from V and 4 from J, leaving 12 bases between them.

The chain combines TRBV27 with TRBJ1-2; D perhaps matches TRBD1 (5 bases). The CDR3 sequence is 19 residues long. V lost 6 bases and J lost 6, with 32 bases in between. Germline V gene data show CDR1 as MNHEY and CDR2 as SMNVEV (reference sequence). Here the CDR3 DNA reads TGTGCCAGCAGCCGCAGTTCCCGGGACTCCTGGTCCGGTGGTCATGGCTACACCTTC. Protein sequence: CASSRSSRDSWSGGHGYTF.

The CDR3 spells CASGLVRDTPTGGEQFF. CDR3 in DNA: TGTGCTAGTGGTTTGGTACGGGACACACCAACGGGGGGTGAGCAGTTCTTC. The chain employs TRBV12-5 and TRBJ2-1; D perhaps matches TRBD2 (7 bases). Per the germline V gene, CDR1 is LGHNT and CDR2 is FRNRAP. With 0 bases removed from V and 9 bases from J, the gap between germline ends came to 21 bases. The CDR3 is 17 residues long.

The chain couples TRBV27 to TRBJ2-4; TRBD1 agrees at 10 bases. This CDR3 is built from 16 residues. With 5 bases clipped from V and 4 bases from J, the junction kept 8 bases outside the gene matches. CDR1 and CDR2 (germline): MNHEY, SMNVEV (reference sequence). The CDR3 spells CASSPGTGAFKNIQYF. For the CDR3, the DNA is TGTGCCAGCAGTCCGGGGACAGGGGCCTTTAAAAACATTCAGTACTTC.

This chain joins TRBV19 and TRBJ2-5; D may be TRBD2 (6 bases). The CDR3 is made up of 15 amino acids. The germline CDR1 and CDR2 sequences are LNHDA and SQIVND (reference sequence). Trimming pared 5 bases from V and 5 bases from J, leaving 18 bases between. In DNA form, the CDR3 reads TGTGCCAGTAGTCACCTCGGACCCAGCGGGGAGACCCAGTACTTC. It specifies CASSHLGPSGETQYF.

This clone was observed a single time. CDR3 protein: CASTLAGNTGELFF. CDR3 nucleotides: TGCGCCAGCACCCTAGCGGGGAACACCGGGGAGCTGTTTTTT. The chain combines TRBV5-1 with TRBJ2-2, with TRBD2 matching over 8 bases. J was trimmed by 1 base and V by 6 bases; bases with no gene match: 2. The germline CDR1 and CDR2 sequences are SGHRS and YFSETQ. There are 14 residues in the CDR3.

The chain links TRBV7-3 to TRBJ2-7; 9 bases line up with TRBD1. Germline lookup yields CDR1 SGHTA and CDR2 FQGTGA. The CDR3 has 21 residues. Trimming cost V 1 base and J 0 bases; bases outside gene matches: 19. The CDR3 nucleotides are TGTGCCAGCAGCTTAAGAGGACCGGAGGGACAGGGAAGAGAGTGCTCCTACGAGCAGTACTTC. It specifies CASSLRGPEGQGRECSYEQYF.

CDR3 in DNA: TGTGCCAGCTCAATTACAGGGGCCTATGGCTACACCTTC. It translates to CASSITGAYGYTF. The chain employs TRBV18 and TRBJ1-2, with 7 bases that match TRBD1. Germline values: CDR1 KGHSH, CDR2 LQKENI. The CDR3 sequence is 13 residues long. V was clipped by 5 bases and J by 4 bases; unmatched bases: 4. Looking up the rest from reference TRBV18 and TRBJ1-2 gives the full variable domain: NAGVMQNPRHLVRRRGQEARLRCSPMKGHSHVYWYRQLPEEGLKFMVYLQKENIIDESGMPKERFSAEFPKEGPSILRIQQVVRGDSAAYFCASSITGAYGYTFGSGTRLTVV.

This chain joins TRBV9 and TRBJ1-1; tentatively, D is TRBD1 (5 bases). Trimming removed 0 bases from V and 6 bases from J, with 12 bases in between. This CDR3 region has 14 residues. In germline, CDR1 is SGDLS, CDR2 YYNGEE. The CDR3 protein is CASSVVLGGAEAFF. CDR3 DNA: TGTGCCAGCAGCGTAGTCCTGGGGGGGGCTGAAGCTTTCTTT.

The chain recombines TRBV29-1 with TRBJ2-2; TRBD1 matches 10 bases. Germline CDR1 is SQVTM and CDR2 is ANQGSEA. The CDR3 contains 17 residues. With V trimmed by 4 bases and J by 0 bases, 8 bases remained unmatched. The CDR3 bases are TGCAGCGTTGGACGACAGGGGGCGGTCGCGAACACCGGGGAGCTGTTTTTT. This sequence encodes CSVGRQGAVANTGELFF.

The genes are TRBV6-1 and TRBJ1-5, with unresolved D. The CDR3 spans 18 residues. Looked up from germline, CDR1 is MNHNS and CDR2 is SASEGT. V lost 2 bases to trimming and J lost 4 bases, with 21 bases between them. The CDR3 bases are TGTGCCAGCAGTGAAAGTCTCGGGAGGGCCGATAGGAATCAGCCCCAGCATTTT. Residues: CASSESLGRADRNQPQHF.